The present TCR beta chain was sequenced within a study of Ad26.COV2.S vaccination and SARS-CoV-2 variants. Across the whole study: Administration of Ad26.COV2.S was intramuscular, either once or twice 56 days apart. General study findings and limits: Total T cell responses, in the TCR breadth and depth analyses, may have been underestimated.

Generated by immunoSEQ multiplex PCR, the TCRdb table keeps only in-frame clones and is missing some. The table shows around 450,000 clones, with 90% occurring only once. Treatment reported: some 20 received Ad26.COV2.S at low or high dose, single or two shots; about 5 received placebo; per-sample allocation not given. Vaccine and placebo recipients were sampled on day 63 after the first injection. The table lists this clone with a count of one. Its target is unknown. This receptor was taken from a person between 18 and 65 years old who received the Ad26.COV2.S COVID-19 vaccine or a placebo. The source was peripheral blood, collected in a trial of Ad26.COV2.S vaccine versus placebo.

CDR3 DNA: TGCGCCAGCAGCCAGGGACGGGGAACTGAAGCTTTCTTT. Its translation is CASSQGRGTEAFF. The chain carries TRBV5-1 and TRBJ1-1; the D gene is possibly TRBD1 (5 bases). Germline lookup yields CDR1 SGHRS and CDR2 YFSETQ. This CDR3 is built from 13 residues. The V and J ends lost 4 bases and 5 bases respectively, with 12 bases between them.